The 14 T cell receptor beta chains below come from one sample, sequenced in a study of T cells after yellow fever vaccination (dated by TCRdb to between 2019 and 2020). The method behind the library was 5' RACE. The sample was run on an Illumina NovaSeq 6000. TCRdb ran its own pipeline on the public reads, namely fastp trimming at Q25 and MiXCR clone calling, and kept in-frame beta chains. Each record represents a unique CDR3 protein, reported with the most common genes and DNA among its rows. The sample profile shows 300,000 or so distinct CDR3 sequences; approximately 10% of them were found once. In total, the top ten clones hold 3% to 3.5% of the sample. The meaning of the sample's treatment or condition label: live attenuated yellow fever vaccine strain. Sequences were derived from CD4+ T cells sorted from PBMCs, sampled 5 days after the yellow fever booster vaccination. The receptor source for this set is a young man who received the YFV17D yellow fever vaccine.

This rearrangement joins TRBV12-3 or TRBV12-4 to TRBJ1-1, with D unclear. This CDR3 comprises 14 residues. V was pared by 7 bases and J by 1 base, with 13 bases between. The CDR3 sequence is CASTGPQKNTEAFF. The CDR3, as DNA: TGTGCCAGCACCGGACCGCAGAAGAACACTGAAGCTTTCTTT.

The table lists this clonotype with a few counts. The CDR3 loop reads CASSQPTGSNQPQHF. The CDR3 DNA is TGCGCCAGCAGCCAACCAACAGGTTCGAATCAGCCCCAGCATTTT. This sequence joins TRBV4-1 and TRBJ1-5; weak D call: TRBD1 (5 bases). V lost 2 bases and J lost 4, with 12 bases in between. This CDR3 has 15 residues. CDR1 is MGHRA and CDR2 is YSYEKL in the germline V gene.

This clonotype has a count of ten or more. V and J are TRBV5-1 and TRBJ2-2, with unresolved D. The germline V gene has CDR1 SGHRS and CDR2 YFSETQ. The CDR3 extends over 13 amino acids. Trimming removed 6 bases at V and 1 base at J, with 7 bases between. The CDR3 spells CASKVGNTGELFF. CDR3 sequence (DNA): TGCGCCAGCAAGGTGGGGAACACCGGGGAGCTGTTTTTT. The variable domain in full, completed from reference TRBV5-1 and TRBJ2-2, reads KAGVTQTPRYLIKTRGQQVTLSCSPISGHRSVSWYQQTPGQGLQFLFEYFSETQRNKGNFPGRFSGRQFSNSRSEMNVSTLELGDSALYLCASKVGNTGELFFGEGSRLTVL.

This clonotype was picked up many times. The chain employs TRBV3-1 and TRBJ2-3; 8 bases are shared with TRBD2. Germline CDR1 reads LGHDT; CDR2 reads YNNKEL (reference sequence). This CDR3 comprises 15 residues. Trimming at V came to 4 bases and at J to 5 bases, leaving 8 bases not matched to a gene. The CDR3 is CASSRSPGGQDTQYF. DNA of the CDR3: TGTGCCAGCAGCCGGTCCCCGGGGGGGCAAGATACGCAGTATTTT.

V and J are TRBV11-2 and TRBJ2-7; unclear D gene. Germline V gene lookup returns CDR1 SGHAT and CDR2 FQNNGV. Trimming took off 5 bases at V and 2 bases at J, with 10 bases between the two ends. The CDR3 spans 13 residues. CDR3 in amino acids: CASSRRDPYEQYF. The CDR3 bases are TGTGCCAGCAGCCGGAGAGACCCCTACGAGCAGTACTTC.

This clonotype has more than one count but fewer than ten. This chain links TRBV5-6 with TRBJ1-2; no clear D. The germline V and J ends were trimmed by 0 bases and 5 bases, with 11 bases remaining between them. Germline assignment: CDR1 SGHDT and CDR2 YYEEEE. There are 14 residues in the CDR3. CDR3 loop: CASSLAGAYYGYTF. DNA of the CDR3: TGTGCCAGCAGCTTGGCGGGCGCGTATTATGGCTACACCTTC. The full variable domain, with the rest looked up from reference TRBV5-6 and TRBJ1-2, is DAGVTQSPTHLIKTRGQQVTLRCSPKSGHDTVSWYQQALGQGPQFIFQYYEEEERQRGNFPDRFSGHQFPNYSSELNVNALLLGDSALYLCASSLAGAYYGYTFGSGTRLTVV.

The CDR3 spells CASSYIHTGKKTQYF. The CDR3 nucleotides are TGTGCCAGCAGTTACATTCACACAGGGAAGAAGACCCAGTACTTC. The J gene is TRBJ2-5, the V gene TRBV6-2 or TRBV6-3; D is possibly TRBD1 (6 bases). Germline CDR1 is MNHEY and CDR2 is SVGEGT. V lost 2 bases and J 6 bases, leaving 16 bases between the germline ends. The CDR3 has 15 residues.

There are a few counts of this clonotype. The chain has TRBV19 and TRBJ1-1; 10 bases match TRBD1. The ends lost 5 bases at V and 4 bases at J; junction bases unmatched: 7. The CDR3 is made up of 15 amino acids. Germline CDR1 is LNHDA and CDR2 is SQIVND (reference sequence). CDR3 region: CASSALDRGFTEAFF. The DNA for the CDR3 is TGTGCCAGTAGTGCTCTGGACAGGGGGTTCACTGAAGCTTTCTTT.

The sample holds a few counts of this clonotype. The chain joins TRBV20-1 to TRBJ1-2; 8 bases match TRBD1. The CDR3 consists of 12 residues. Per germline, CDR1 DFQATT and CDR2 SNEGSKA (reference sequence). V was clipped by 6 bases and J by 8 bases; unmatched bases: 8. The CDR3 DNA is TGCAGTGCAAGCCAGGGGGCTGGCGGCTACACCTTC. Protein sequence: CSASQGAGGYTF.

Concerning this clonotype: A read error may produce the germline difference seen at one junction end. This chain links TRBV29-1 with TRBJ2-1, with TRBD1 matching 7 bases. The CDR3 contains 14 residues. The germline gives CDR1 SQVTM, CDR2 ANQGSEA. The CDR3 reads CSVEDRAVYNEQFF. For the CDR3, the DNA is TGCAGCGTGGAAGACAGGGCCGTCTACAATGAGCAGTTCTTC.

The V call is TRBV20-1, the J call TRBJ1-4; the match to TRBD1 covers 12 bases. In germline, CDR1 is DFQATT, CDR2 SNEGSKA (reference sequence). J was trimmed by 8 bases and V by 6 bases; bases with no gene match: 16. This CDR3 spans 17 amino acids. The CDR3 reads CSAIPPPGQGALEKLFF. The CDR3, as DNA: TGCAGTGCCATACCCCCTCCGGGACAGGGGGCTTTGGAAAAACTGTTTTTT.

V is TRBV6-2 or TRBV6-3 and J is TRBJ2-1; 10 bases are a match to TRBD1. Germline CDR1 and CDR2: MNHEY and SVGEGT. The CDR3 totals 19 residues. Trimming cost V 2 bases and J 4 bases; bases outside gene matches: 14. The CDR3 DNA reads TGTGCCAGCAGTTACGAGGGACAGGGGACCCAGCCGCCTTACAATGAGCAGTTCTTC. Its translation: CASSYEGQGTQPPYNEQFF.

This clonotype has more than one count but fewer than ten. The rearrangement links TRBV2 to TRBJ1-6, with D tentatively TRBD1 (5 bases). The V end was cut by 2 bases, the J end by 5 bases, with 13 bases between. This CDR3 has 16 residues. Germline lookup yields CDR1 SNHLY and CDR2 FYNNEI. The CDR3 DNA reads TGTGCCAGCAGTGAATTTGGGGGGTTAAATAATTCACCCCTCCACTTT. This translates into CASSEFGGLNNSPLHF.

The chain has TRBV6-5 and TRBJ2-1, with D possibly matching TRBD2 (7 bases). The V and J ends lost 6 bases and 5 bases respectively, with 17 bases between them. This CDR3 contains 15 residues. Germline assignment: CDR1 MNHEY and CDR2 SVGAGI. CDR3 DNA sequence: TGTGCCAGCAGCCCGGGGGGTGAGGGGGACAATGAGCAGTTCTTC. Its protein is CASSPGGEGDNEQFF.